A single sample is the source of the 8 T cell receptor beta chains below, sequenced in a study of cytomegalovirus exposure and HLA in healthy donors. The PCR had 60 Vbeta and 13 Jbeta primers. Some clones are missing from TCRdb's copy, which holds only in-frame ones; the method was immunoSEQ multiplex PCR. The table has approximately 100,000 clones, 78% seen once. The sequenced sample consisted of PBMCs. The receptors derive from a woman aged 40 to 49 in good health and CMV-seronegative.

CDR3: CASSLEPTTTVGYTF. As DNA, the CDR3 is TGTGCCAGCAGCTTAGAGCCGACTACCACGGTTGGCTACACCTTC. This chain joins TRBV11-2 and TRBJ1-2; D gene ambiguous. This CDR3 is 15 amino acids long. The V end was cut by 0 bases, the J end by 7 bases, with 15 bases between. Germline V gene lookup returns CDR1 SGHAT and CDR2 FQNNGV. The whole variable domain, filled in from reference TRBV11-2 and TRBJ1-2, reads EAGVAQSPRYKIIEKRQSVAFWCNPISGHATLYWYQQILGQGPKLLIQFQNNGVVDDSQLPKDRFSAERLKGVDSTLKIQPAKLEDSAVYLCASSLEPTTTVGYTFGSGTRLTVV.

The CDR3 region is CASSLAPGLAGPYNEQFF. The CDR3 DNA follows: TGTGCCAGCAGCTTGGCTCCGGGACTAGCGGGCCCCTACAATGAGCAGTTCTTC. The V and J genes are TRBV5-4 and TRBJ2-1, with 12 bases lining up with TRBD2. Trimming cost V 0 bases and J 2 bases; bases outside gene matches: 6. The CDR3 loop spans 18 amino acids. Per germline, CDR1 SGHNT and CDR2 YYREEE (reference sequence). Complete variable domain (other parts from reference TRBV5-4 and TRBJ2-1): ETGVTQSPTHLIKTRGQQVTLRCSSQSGHNTVSWYQQALGQGPQFIFQYYREEENGRGNFPPRFSGLQFPNYSSELNVNALELDDSALYLCASSLAPGLAGPYNEQFFGPGTRLTVL.

Written as DNA, the CDR3 is TGTGCCAGCAGCCAGGGGGATTTTAACACTGAAGCTTTCTTT. Translation gives CASSQGDFNTEAFF. The chain uses TRBV28 and TRBJ1-1; 7 bases line up with TRBD1. Trimming at V came to 6 bases and at J to 2 bases, leaving 6 bases not matched to a gene. This CDR3 is 14 amino acids long. Germline assignment: CDR1 MDHEN and CDR2 SYDVKM.

The genes are TRBV6-1 and TRBJ1-1; 7 bases are shared with TRBD1. The CDR3 sequence is 15 residues long. The germline V gene encodes CDR1 MNHNS and CDR2 SASEGT. J gave up 4 bases and V 6 bases, and 11 bases lay outside the gene matches. CDR3 residues: CASRKPDRVGTEAFF. As DNA, the CDR3 is TGTGCCAGCAGAAAACCTGACAGGGTCGGCACTGAAGCTTTCTTT.

This sequence joins TRBV5-1 and TRBJ2-4, with D perhaps matching TRBD1 (7 bases). V shed 3 bases and J shed 3 bases, with 16 bases lying between them. The CDR3 consists of 16 residues. CDR1 SGHRS and CDR2 YFSETQ come from the germline V gene. The DNA of the CDR3 is TGCGCCAGCAGCTCCCGACAGGGACTTGACAAAAACATTCAGTACTTC. As protein: CASSSRQGLDKNIQYF.

The table lists this clone with a count of one. The chain links TRBV5-1 to TRBJ2-7; D is possibly TRBD2 (6 bases). The CDR3 has 13 amino acids. Germline loops: CDR1 SGHRS, CDR2 YFSETQ. Trimming took off 3 bases at V and 0 bases at J, with 7 bases between the two ends. As DNA, the CDR3 is TGCGCCAGCAGCTCCGGGAGCTCCTACGAGCAGTACTTC. Its translation: CASSSGSSYEQYF.

V gene TRBV19 combines with J gene TRBJ2-3, with a tentative D call TRBD2 (5 bases). The CDR3 runs to 13 residues. The germline V and J ends were trimmed by 2 bases and 5 bases, with 8 bases remaining between them. Germline V gives CDR1 LNHDA, CDR2 SQIVND (reference sequence). The CDR3 spells CASSILGGDTQYF. The CDR3 nucleotides read TGTGCCAGTAGTATACTAGGAGGAGATACGCAGTATTTT.

Only a few counts were recorded for this clone. The V gene is TRBV7-8, the J gene TRBJ1-6; TRBD1 agrees at 7 bases. Germline CDR1 and CDR2: SGHVS and FQNEAQ. The CDR3 loop spans 17 amino acids. Trimming cost V 5 bases and J 7 bases; bases outside gene matches: 14. This chain's CDR3 is CASSLTYPGQKNSPLHF. Here the CDR3 DNA reads TGTGCCAGCAGCCTAACTTACCCGGGACAGAAAAATTCACCCCTCCACTTT.